Presented here are 26 T cell receptor beta chains from one specimen sequenced in a study of vaccination and CD4 T cells after COVID-19 (dated 2022 in TCRdb). The label giving this sample's treatment or condition can be read as: roughly nine-day PBMC culture with coronavirus spike peptide pools or control peptides (ViraFEST assay). CD4+ T cells from unexposed donors were collected before the COVID-19 pandemic (2011-2018). Libraries came from PCR. The run used an Illumina iSeq 100. At the Johns Hopkins FTIC core, DNA from the cultured CD4+ T cells underwent TCR sequencing with the Oncomine TCR Beta short-read assay. TCRdb cleaned the public reads at Q25 with fastp, built clones with MiXCR and kept in-frame beta chains. Merged by CDR3 protein, the rows form single entries marked with the most common genes and DNA. Recorded for this sample are approximately 7,600 distinct CDR3 sequences; around a third of them occurred a single time. The ten largest account for 29% of the sample.

These receptors have no identified antigens. The sequencing sample was made of CD4+ T cells from blood, cultured in vitro. These receptors were obtained from a human donor in good health.

In its sample, this clonotype was seen a few times. The chain couples TRBV6-2 or TRBV6-3 to TRBJ1-2, with D possibly being TRBD1 (6 bases). The germline CDR1 and CDR2 sequences are MNHEY and SVGEGT. The CDR3 is 13 residues long. Between the trimmed V and J ends, which lost 4 bases and 8 bases, there was a span of 14 bases. CDR3 sequence: CASSFLQGSGYTF. The CDR3 DNA follows: TGTGCCAGCAGTTTCCTACAGGGAAGCGGCTACACCTTC.

This rearrangement joins TRBV7-3 to TRBJ1-1; TRBD1 matches at 7 bases. The J segment lost 4 bases and the V segment lost 4 bases, leaving 6 bases of the junction unmatched. This CDR3 spans 14 amino acids. Germline CDR1 is SGHTA and CDR2 is FQGTGA. CDR3 sequence reads: CASSSGQPGTEAFF. DNA of the CDR3: TGTGCCAGCAGCTCGGGACAGCCGGGCACTGAAGCTTTCTTT.

The chain combines TRBV30 with TRBJ1-2; TRBD1 might be the D (5 bases). Trimming left V 0 bases short and J 8 bases short, with 13 bases between. The CDR3 sequence is 13 residues long. CDR1 and CDR2 (germline): GTSNPN, SVGIG (reference sequence). The CDR3 DNA is TGTGCCTGGAGTGTGTCCAGGGCAAGCGGCTACACCTTC. Amino acids: CAWSVSRASGYTF. The whole variable domain, remainder taken from reference TRBV30 and TRBJ1-2, is SQTIHQWPATLVQPVGSPLSLECTVEGTSNPNLYWYRQAAGRGLQLLFYSVGIGQISSEVPQNLSASRPQDRQFILSSKKLLLSDSGFYLCAWSVSRASGYTFGSGTRLTVV.

This clonotype occurred a few times. DNA for the CDR3: TGTGCCAGCAGTGCGACCCCCCCAGATACGCAGTATTTT. This gives the protein CASSATPPDTQYF. The chain uses TRBV6-4 and TRBJ2-3; D ambiguous. V gave up 4 bases and J gave up 4 bases, with 9 bases separating them. Germline values: CDR1 MRHNA, CDR2 SNTAGT. The CDR3 length is 13 residues.

The genes are TRBV6-1 and TRBJ1-2, with TRBD1 as a possible D gene (5 bases). V was cut by 5 bases and J by 8 bases, with 15 bases left in between. This CDR3 is 13 amino acids long. Per germline, CDR1 MNHNS and CDR2 SASEGT. Here the CDR3 reads CASSPNRSGGYTF. The DNA of the CDR3 is TGTGCCAGCAGTCCAAACAGGTCTGGAGGCTACACCTTC.

This chain joins TRBV20-1 and TRBJ1-5, with D unresolved. Between the trimmed V and J ends, which lost 2 bases and 11 bases, there was a span of 16 bases. The length of the CDR3 is 13 residues. In germline, CDR1 is DFQATT, CDR2 SNEGSKA (reference sequence). In DNA form, the CDR3 reads TGCAGTGCTAGAATCGACCGCTCCGAGGCCCAGCATTTT. It yields the protein CSARIDRSEAQHF.

This clonotype has just one count. The rearrangement links TRBV5-4 to TRBJ1-1, with D perhaps TRBD1 (6 bases). This CDR3 region has 16 residues. CDR1 and CDR2 (germline): SGHNT, YYREEE (reference sequence). V lost 6 bases, J lost 1 base, and 19 bases lay in between. The CDR3 loop is CASTKGGDRRNTEAFF. The DNA of the CDR3 is TGTGCCAGCACCAAGGGGGGAGATCGTAGGAACACTGAAGCTTTCTTT.

The sample holds a few counts of this clonotype. The chain recombines TRBV19 with TRBJ1-2, with D possibly TRBD1 on 5 matching bases. Germline V gene sequence: CDR1 LNHDA, CDR2 SQIVND (reference sequence). The V end lost 2 bases, the J end lost 4 bases, and 14 bases lay between the germline ends. The CDR3 sequence is 15 residues long. The CDR3 nucleotides are TGTGCCAGTAGTATATTAGAGGGACTCGGCTATGGCTACACCTTC. Its protein is CASSILEGLGYGYTF.

Here the CDR3 reads CSASSLAGREQYF. CDR3 bases: TGCAGTGCTAGTTCGCTAGCGGGGAGGGAGCAGTACTTC. The J gene is TRBJ2-7, the V gene TRBV20-1, with 9 nucleotides matching TRBD2. There are 13 residues in the CDR3. V trimming: 3 bases; J trimming: 7 bases; junction bases outside the gene matches: 7. Germline V lookup: CDR1 DFQATT, CDR2 SNEGSKA (reference sequence).

This clonotype was recorded a few times. This rearrangement joins TRBV20-1 to TRBJ2-7; TRBD2 matches 7 bases. After removal of 6 bases from V and 3 bases from J, the junction contained 5 bases not matched to a gene. The CDR3 is 12 residues long. Germline lookup yields CDR1 DFQATT and CDR2 SNEGSKA (reference sequence). The CDR3: CSAPTSDYEQYF. The CDR3 DNA reads TGCAGTGCCCCCACTAGCGACTACGAGCAGTACTTC.

This clonotype was observed a handful of times. The rearrangement joins TRBV15 to TRBJ2-3; TRBD2 matches 7 bases. The CDR3 loop spans 17 amino acids. J gave up 5 bases and V 4 bases, and 15 bases lay outside the gene matches. Germline-derived CDR1 and CDR2 are LNHNV and YYDKDF (reference sequence). The CDR3 protein is CATSTLFGTPGGDTQYF. The DNA of the CDR3 is TGTGCCACCAGCACCTTATTCGGGACTCCGGGGGGAGATACGCAGTATTTT.

This clonotype has a handful of counts. The chain joins TRBV5-1 to TRBJ1-1; D remains ambiguous. V gave up 1 base and J gave up 6 bases, with 16 bases separating them. Germline CDR1 is SGHRS and CDR2 is YFSETQ. The CDR3 has 15 residues. CDR3 region: CASSLRHTLRAEAFF. CDR3 bases: TGCGCCAGCAGCTTGCGACACACATTGAGGGCTGAAGCTTTCTTT.

This clonotype is deemed medium-sized. As DNA, the CDR3 is TGTGCCACCAAGAGGGACAGCCTGAATAGCTATGGCTACACCTTC. This gives the protein CATKRDSLNSYGYTF. The chain recombines TRBV15 with TRBJ1-2; 7 positions match TRBD1. The CDR3 consists of 15 residues. Losses at the gene ends were 7 bases for V and 4 bases for J; bases not matched to a gene: 12. Germline V gene data show CDR1 as LNHNV and CDR2 as YYDKDF (reference sequence).

This clonotype qualifies as medium-sized. The chain employs TRBV29-1 and TRBJ1-1; no definite D call. The CDR3 spans 10 residues. Germline lookup yields CDR1 SQVTM and CDR2 ANQGSEA. The ends were cut back, 6 bases at V and 3 bases at J, with 5 bases in the middle. The CDR3 region has the DNA TGCAGCGTAGTATACACTGAAGCTTTCTTT. Translated: CSVVYTEAFF.

This clonotype has more than one count but fewer than ten. The rearrangement joins TRBV6-5 to TRBJ1-2; the match to TRBD1 covers 12 bases. Germline loops: CDR1 MNHEY, CDR2 SVGAGI. Trimming took 4 bases from V and 7 from J; bases not matched to a gene: 7. CDR3 length equals 15 residues. The CDR3 DNA reads as TGTGCCAGCAGTTCACACGGGACAGGGGGCAGTGGCTACACCTTC. Its translation is CASSSHGTGGSGYTF.

The V gene is TRBV19, the J gene TRBJ1-2; D ambiguous. Trimming left V 3 bases short and J 4 bases short, with 15 bases between. The CDR3 is made up of 15 amino acids. CDR1 is LNHDA, CDR2 SQIVND, per germline (reference sequence). The CDR3 reads CASSMRQTNIYGYTF. CDR3 bases: TGTGCCAGTAGTATGAGGCAGACCAATATCTATGGCTACACCTTC.

This clonotype turned up a few times. This chain connects TRBV12-3 or TRBV12-4 to TRBJ2-2; 10 nucleotides line up with TRBD2. Trimming took 8 bases from V and 2 from J; bases not matched to a gene: 5. The CDR3 spans 15 residues. CDR3 nucleotide sequence: TGTGCCAGCGGTGGACTAGCGGATAACACCGGGGAGCTGTTTTTT. Amino acid sequence: CASGGLADNTGELFF.

The chain employs TRBV10-2 and TRBJ1-1; no firm D call. V was shortened by 10 bases and J by 7 bases, with 25 bases between the two germline ends. This CDR3 contains 15 residues. The germline gives CDR1 WSHSY, CDR2 SAAADI. DNA for the CDR3: TGCGCCACAACTACCGGGCAGGTGAACCCCCTTGAAGCTTTCTTT. This encodes CATTTGQVNPLEAFF.

This clonotype has more than one count but fewer than ten. CDR3 coding DNA: TGCAGTGCTAGAGATGTGAGGTCCACCGGGGAGCTGTTTTTT. Protein product: CSARDVRSTGELFF. The chain has TRBV20-1 and TRBJ2-2; no clear D gene. The V end lost 0 bases, the J end lost 4 bases, and 9 bases lay between the germline ends. The CDR3 is 14 amino acids. Germline V CDR1 and CDR2: DFQATT, SNEGSKA (reference sequence).

This clonotype is categorized as medium-sized. The chain combines TRBV15 with TRBJ1-6; TRBD1 might be the D (6 bases). The V and J ends lost 0 bases and 0 bases respectively, with 12 bases between them. Germline CDR1 reads LNHNV; CDR2 reads YYDKDF (reference sequence). This CDR3 is 18 amino acids long. DNA for the CDR3: TGTGCCACCAGCAGAGATCCGGGACAACGCTCCTATAATTCACCCCTCCACTTT. Translated: CATSRDPGQRSYNSPLHF.

This clonotype was detected a few times. The J gene is TRBJ1-1, the V gene TRBV25-1; D is unclear. The length of the CDR3 is 12 residues. Germline V CDR1 and CDR2: MGHDK, SYGVNS. Trimming removed 7 bases at V and 2 bases at J, with 8 bases between. The CDR3 protein is CASTNPNTEAFF. CDR3 DNA: TGTGCCAGCACTAATCCCAACACTGAAGCTTTCTTT.

The V gene is TRBV5-1, the J gene TRBJ2-5, with a weak D call TRBD2 (5 bases). This CDR3 has 14 amino acids. The germline V and J ends were trimmed by 4 bases and 1 base, with 11 bases remaining between them. Germline V gives CDR1 SGHRS, CDR2 YFSETQ. CDR3 loop: CASSPVAGQETQYF. The CDR3 nucleotides are TGCGCCAGCAGCCCCGTGGCGGGCCAAGAGACCCAGTACTTC.

The chain is built from TRBV27 and TRBJ1-2; 10 nucleotides line up with TRBD1. In germline, CDR1 is MNHEY, CDR2 SMNVEV (reference sequence). The CDR3 contains 13 residues. After removal of 7 bases from V and 8 bases from J, the junction contained 7 bases not matched to a gene. CDR3 DNA: TGTGCCAGCACCCCCGGGACAGGGGTGGGCTACACCTTC. It is translated as CASTPGTGVGYTF.

This clonotype was seen a few times. The rearrangement uses TRBV10-3 and TRBJ1-5; no firm D call. V shed 4 bases and J shed 2 bases, with 6 bases lying between them. This CDR3 spans 13 amino acids. Germline V gene sequence: CDR1 ENHRY, CDR2 SYGVKD. The CDR3: CAISGSGNQPQHF. DNA of the CDR3: TGTGCCATCAGTGGTTCGGGCAATCAGCCCCAGCATTTT.

This clonotype showed up just once. This rearrangement joins TRBV20-1 to TRBJ2-4; tentatively, D is TRBD2 (6 bases). Germline V gives CDR1 DFQATT, CDR2 SNEGSKA (reference sequence). Trimming shortened V by 8 bases and J by 0 bases, and 11 bases separated the two germline ends. The CDR3 loop spans 13 amino acids. CDR3 in amino acids: CSCGTAAKNIQYF. As DNA, the CDR3 is TGCAGTTGCGGGACTGCAGCCAAAAACATTCAGTACTTC.

The chain is built from TRBV20-1 and TRBJ2-3; 14 nucleotides agree with TRBD2. With 6 bases clipped from V and 0 bases from J, the junction kept 5 bases outside the gene matches. Per germline, CDR1 DFQATT and CDR2 SNEGSKA (reference sequence). CDR3 length: 16 residues. The CDR3 loop is CSATGTSGRSTDTQYF. CDR3 bases: TGCAGTGCCACCGGGACTAGCGGGAGAAGCACAGATACGCAGTATTTT.